This TCR beta chain was sequenced during a study of shared clonotypes between healthy human individuals. Broader study findings: For naive CD4 cells, roughly 5.5% of clonotypes were shared across a few donors. Larger richness was generally estimated for naive than memory subsets.

CDR1 is MGHRA, CDR2 YSYEKL, per germline. With V trimmed by 0 bases and J by 3 bases, 4 bases remained unmatched. The CDR3 runs 15 residues. Worth noting for this clone: What it binds is unknown.

Replicate sorted-subset PCRs were loaded with approximately 200 ng DNA, tens of thousands of T cell genomes. Profiling relied on immunoSEQ multiplex PCR, and the TCRdb table lists in-frame clones only, not all of them. This sample has millions of clones, with approximately 90% found just once. The chain links TRBV4-1 to TRBJ2-5; 7 bases align to TRBD1. The sequencing input was naive CD4+ T cells sorted from blood. Subset specified: CD45RA+ positively selected. This clonotype was obtained from a man aged 18 to 29 in good health. Here the CDR3 DNA reads TGCGCCAGCAGCCAAGAGCTGGGACAGAAAGAGACCCAGTACTTC. Its translation: CASSQELGQKETQYF.